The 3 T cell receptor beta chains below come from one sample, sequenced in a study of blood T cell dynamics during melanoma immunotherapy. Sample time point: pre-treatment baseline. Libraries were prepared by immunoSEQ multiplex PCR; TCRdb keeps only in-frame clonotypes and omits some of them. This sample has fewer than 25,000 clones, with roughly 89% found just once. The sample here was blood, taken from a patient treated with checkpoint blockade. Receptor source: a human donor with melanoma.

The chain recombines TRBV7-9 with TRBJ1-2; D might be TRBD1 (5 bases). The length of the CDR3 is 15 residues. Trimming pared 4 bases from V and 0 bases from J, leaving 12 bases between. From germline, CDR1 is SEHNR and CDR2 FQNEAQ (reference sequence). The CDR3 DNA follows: TGTGCCAGCAGCTCCTGGGACTTAGCTAACTATGGCTACACCTTC. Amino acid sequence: CASSSWDLANYGYTF.

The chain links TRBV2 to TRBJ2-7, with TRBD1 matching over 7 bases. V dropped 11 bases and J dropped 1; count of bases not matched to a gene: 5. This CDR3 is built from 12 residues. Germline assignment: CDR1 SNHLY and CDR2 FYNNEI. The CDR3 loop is CAVGQESYEQYF. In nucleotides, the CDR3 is TGTGCCGTAGGACAGGAATCCTACGAGCAGTACTTC.

As DNA, the CDR3 is TGTGCCAGCAGTTTAAGGCTAGCGGTTTACAATGAGCAGTTCTTC. It codes for CASSLRLAVYNEQFF. V gene TRBV28 combines with J gene TRBJ2-1, with 7 bases matching TRBD2. This CDR3 region has 15 residues. The germline CDR1 and CDR2 sequences are MDHEN and SYDVKM. The trim removed 2 bases at V and 4 bases at J, leaving 5 bases unmatched.